The 16 T cell receptor beta chains given below trace back to one sample, sequenced in a study of T cells in localized non-small cell lung cancer (dated by TCRdb to the early 2020s). Libraries were made using the immunoSEQ multiplex PCR assay. This immuneACCESS table, as held by TCRdb, lists in-frame sequences with V and J called but not all clones. Of the missing ones, under half trace to an unresolved V gene in checked studies; the others have no known cause. This sample comprises 52,000 or so clones, approximately 90% of them detected only once. The top ten clones comprise about 18% of the sample. Specimen: peripheral blood, collected before any cancer treatment. Receptors were obtained from a male donor aged 60 or over with stage III squamous cell lung carcinoma.

The chain carries TRBV2 and TRBJ2-2; 8 positions match TRBD1. The CDR3 length is 15 residues. Unmatched junction bases numbered 5, after V lost 5 bases and J lost 3 bases. CDR1 and CDR2 (germline): SNHLY, FYNNEI. This CDR3 is CASSSTGAYTGELFF. The CDR3 region has the DNA TGTGCCAGCAGTTCGACAGGGGCCTACACCGGGGAGCTGTTTTTT.

The rearrangement joins TRBV14 to TRBJ1-2; no clear D. Trimming left V 1 base short and J 5 bases short, with 8 bases between. The CDR3 has 13 amino acids. Germline V gives CDR1 SGHDN, CDR2 FVKESK. For the CDR3, the DNA is TGTGCCAGCAGCCAAGTAGGGTTTTATGGCTACACCTTC. It specifies CASSQVGFYGYTF.

The chain recombines TRBV29-1 with TRBJ1-1, with a possible D match to TRBD1 (6 bases). CDR1 and CDR2 from the germline V gene are SQVTM and ANQGSEA. The CDR3 is 14 amino acids. V lost 6 bases and J 0 bases, leaving 14 bases between the germline ends. The DNA for the CDR3 is TGCAGCGTCAATGCAGGGGCCTTGAACACTGAAGCTTTCTTT. The encoded protein is CSVNAGALNTEAFF.

The genes are TRBV10-3 and TRBJ1-1, with 7 bases matching TRBD1. V shed 3 bases and J 3 bases; nucleotides not matched to a gene: 13. Germline loops: CDR1 ENHRY, CDR2 SYGVKD. The CDR3 runs to 17 residues. The CDR3 DNA reads TGTGCCATCAGTGACCCGACAGGGAGCAGTAGGGACACTGAAGCTTTCTTT. This sequence encodes CAISDPTGSSRDTEAFF.

The chain joins TRBV7-9 to TRBJ2-7, with D unclear. The germline gives CDR1 SEHNR, CDR2 FQNEAQ (reference sequence). The CDR3 is made up of 14 amino acids. V dropped 0 bases and J dropped 12 bases, with 18 bases sitting between them. CDR3 loop: CASSLASPTQDPYF. The CDR3 nucleotides are TGTGCCAGCAGCTTAGCGTCCCCCACCCAGGATCCGTACTTC.

This rearrangement joins TRBV2 to TRBJ1-1, with 8 bases identical to TRBD1. The CDR3 totals 15 residues. With 2 bases clipped from V and 5 bases from J, the junction kept 7 bases outside the gene matches. Germline V CDR1 and CDR2: SNHLY, FYNNEI. CDR3 protein: CASSEPDRGGTEAFF. The CDR3 DNA is TGTGCCAGCAGTGAACCCGACAGGGGTGGGACTGAAGCTTTCTTT.

The chain recombines TRBV30 with TRBJ1-5; TRBD1 agrees at 9 bases. CDR1 and CDR2 from the germline V gene are GTSNPN and SVGIG (reference sequence). V lost 5 bases, J lost 4 bases, and 3 bases stayed unmatched. The CDR3 length is 13 residues. CDR3 in amino acids: CAWAGQGNQPQHF. As DNA, the CDR3 is TGTGCCTGGGCCGGACAGGGGAATCAGCCCCAGCATTTT.

This chain joins TRBV4-3 and TRBJ2-7; 10 bases match TRBD1. This CDR3 has 13 residues. V was clipped by 4 bases and J by 4 bases; unmatched bases: 1. Germline V gene data show CDR1 as LGHNA and CDR2 as YSLEER. CDR3 sequence reads: CASSRDRGYEQYF. CDR3 nucleotides: TGCGCCAGCAGCCGGGACAGGGGTTACGAGCAGTACTTC.

This chain joins TRBV10-2 and TRBJ2-2, with TRBD1 identical over 7 bases. CDR3 length equals 14 residues. Germline CDR1 reads WSHSY; CDR2 reads SAAADI. After removal of 4 bases from V and 7 bases from J, the junction contained 6 bases not matched to a gene. The CDR3 loop reads CASSVRGQVGELFF. In nucleotides, the CDR3 is TGCGCCAGCAGTGTTAGGGGGCAAGTCGGGGAGCTGTTTTTT.

The chain joins TRBV11-3 to TRBJ2-1, with a possible D match to TRBD2 (6 bases). CDR1 and CDR2 from the germline V gene are SGHNT and YENEEA. V was clipped by 5 bases and J by 10 bases, with 15 bases between them. The CDR3 is made up of 13 amino acids. The CDR3 sequence is CASSPPLGLEQFF. CDR3 nucleotides: TGTGCCAGCAGCCCTCCCCTCGGACTAGAGCAGTTCTTC.

The chain has TRBV9 and TRBJ1-5; D possibly corresponds to TRBD1 (5 bases). V was trimmed by 3 bases and J by 2 bases, leaving 12 bases between them. Looked up from germline, CDR1 is SGDLS and CDR2 is YYNGEE. CDR3 length: 15 amino acids. The CDR3 DNA follows: TGTGCCAGCAGCGCGAGAGGGGAGGGCAATCAGCCCCAGCATTTT. Translated: CASSARGEGNQPQHF.

This sequence joins TRBV9 and TRBJ1-1; 9 nucleotides match TRBD1. Germline loops: CDR1 SGDLS, CDR2 YYNGEE. The ends lost 4 bases at V and 3 bases at J; junction bases unmatched: 10. This CDR3 comprises 16 residues. CDR3 in amino acids: CASSSSHRGLDTEAFF. The DNA of the CDR3 is TGTGCCAGCAGCTCCAGTCACAGGGGGCTGGACACTGAAGCTTTCTTT.

The chain has TRBV7-2 and TRBJ2-3; either TRBD1 or TRBD2 may fit D (5 bases each). This CDR3 is 15 amino acids long. Germline V gene lookup returns CDR1 SGHTA and CDR2 FQGNSA. With 6 bases removed from V and 6 bases from J, the gap between germline ends came to 19 bases. The CDR3 coding sequence is TGTGCCAGCAGTACCCAGGGCGGGTGGACGGATACGCAGTATTTT. Translating it yields CASSTQGGWTDTQYF.

This chain connects TRBV4-1 to TRBJ1-2; D is possibly TRBD1 (5 bases). The germline V and J ends were trimmed by 1 base and 7 bases, with 16 bases remaining between them. Germline V gene lookup returns CDR1 MGHRA and CDR2 YSYEKL. The CDR3 sequence is 15 residues long. CDR3 bases: TGCGCCAGCAGCCAAGTTGGGGCGGTACGCTCTGGCTACACCTTC. This translates into CASSQVGAVRSGYTF.

This clone has more than one count but fewer than ten. The rearrangement uses TRBV6-4 and TRBJ1-6; possibly TRBD1 for D (5 bases). This CDR3 spans 14 amino acids. Germline V gives CDR1 MRHNA, CDR2 SNTAGT. Trimming shortened V by 6 bases and J by 7 bases, and 13 bases separated the two germline ends. This CDR3 reads CASRGPKANSPLHF. Written as DNA, the CDR3 is TGTGCCAGCAGGGGACCTAAGGCGAATTCACCCCTCCACTTT.

The genes are TRBV27 and TRBJ2-7; D unresolved. The CDR3 loop spans 16 amino acids. Trimming stripped 5 bases from V and 0 bases from J, with 17 bases between. Per germline, CDR1 MNHEY and CDR2 SMNVEV (reference sequence). The CDR3 protein is CASSKRRASHSYEQYF. Here the CDR3 DNA reads TGTGCCAGCAGTAAAAGACGGGCCAGCCACTCCTACGAGCAGTACTTC.